These T cell receptor beta chains were read from a single sample in a study of vaccination and CD4 T cells after COVID-19. These receptors have no known antigen. TCRdb reprocessed the PCR reads with MiXCR, giving one entry per CDR3 protein. Among some 14,000 distinct CDR3 sequences, nearly 60% were seen once, and the ten largest hold roughly 20%. Source: cultured CD4+ T cells from blood, taken after SARS-CoV-2 vaccination. The receptors stem from a human donor with COVID-19. CDR3s leave out the opening cysteine and the closing phenylalanine or tryptophan. The order of the fields is CDR3 length, J gene, V gene, CDR3 protein.

len: 11
j_gene: TRBJ1-5
v_gene: TRBV28
CDR3aa: ASKTGGNQPQH

len: 11
j_gene: TRBJ2-7
v_gene: TRBV20-1
CDR3aa: SAEGGTTYEQY

len: 11
j_gene: TRBJ2-5
v_gene: TRBV20-1
CDR3aa: SALAGNQETQY

len: 10
j_gene: TRBJ1-5
v_gene: TRBV19
CDR3aa: ASNGELSAQH

len: 10
j_gene: TRBJ1-1
v_gene: TRBV6-1
CDR3aa: ASTLVRGFAF

len: 12
j_gene: TRBJ1-2
v_gene: TRBV7-9
CDR3aa: ASSPTGANYGYT

len: 11
j_gene: TRBJ2-4
v_gene: TRBV7-2
CDR3aa: ASSPTRVNIQY

len: 13
j_gene: TRBJ2-5
v_gene: TRBV7-2
CDR3aa: ASSLAGTSQETQY

len: 16
j_gene: TRBJ2-5
v_gene: TRBV27
CDR3aa: ASSSRTSGGRFQETQY

len: 13
j_gene: TRBJ1-1
v_gene: TRBV7-9
CDR3aa: ASSLGGGVGTEAF

len: 14
j_gene: TRBJ1-1
v_gene: TRBV27
CDR3aa: ASSQRTGPGNTEAF

len: 11
j_gene: TRBJ2-5
v_gene: TRBV27
CDR3aa: ASSFRWDETQY

len: 12
j_gene: TRBJ2-5
v_gene: TRBV11-3
CDR3aa: ASSSLMGLETQY

len: 15
j_gene: TRBJ2-1
v_gene: TRBV20-1
CDR3aa: SARGIGAGGPLNEQF

len: 10
j_gene: TRBJ1-1
v_gene: TRBV10-3
CDR3aa: AISDPNTEAF

len: 13
j_gene: TRBJ2-5
v_gene: TRBV7-3
CDR3aa: ASSASGTRQETQY

len: 11
j_gene: TRBJ2-7
v_gene: TRBV12-5
CDR3aa: ASGRGFSYEQY

len: 12
j_gene: TRBJ2-1
v_gene: TRBV18
CDR3aa: ASSPGGGTNEQF

len: 11
j_gene: TRBJ2-5
v_gene: TRBV20-1
CDR3aa: SARAGWGETQY

len: 13
j_gene: TRBJ1-5
v_gene: TRBV4-2
CDR3aa: ASSQRSEGDQPQH

len: 10
j_gene: TRBJ1-2
v_gene: TRBV7-2
CDR3aa: ASSADVYGYT

len: 12
j_gene: TRBJ1-2
v_gene: TRBV25-1
CDR3aa: ASSSGPTGYGYT

len: 13
j_gene: TRBJ2-7
v_gene: TRBV7-6
CDR3aa: ASSLARDATYEQY

len: 16
j_gene: TRBJ2-3
v_gene: TRBV27
CDR3aa: ASSRTSGGTLPTDTQY

len: 12
j_gene: TRBJ1-1
v_gene: TRBV2
CDR3aa: ASIAGTGRTRAF

len: 12
j_gene: TRBJ1-2
v_gene: TRBV6-1
CDR3aa: ASSPLTGGYGYT

len: 15
j_gene: TRBJ2-7
v_gene: TRBV21-1
CDR3aa: ASSKSPGQGLRREQY

len: 11
j_gene: TRBJ1-1
v_gene: TRBV6-1
CDR3aa: ASSEGGDTEAF

len: 12
j_gene: TRBJ1-5
v_gene: TRBV20-1
CDR3aa: SARKTGFPQPQH

len: 14
j_gene: TRBJ1-1
v_gene: TRBV27
CDR3aa: ASSFRTGRGNTEAF

len: 12
j_gene: TRBJ1-1
v_gene: TRBV2
CDR3aa: ASRGTGRDTEAF

len: 11
j_gene: TRBJ1-5
v_gene: TRBV19
CDR3aa: ASSGTGGQPQH

len: 13
j_gene: TRBJ1-5
v_gene: TRBV28
CDR3aa: ATLGGDYSNQPQH

len: 12
j_gene: TRBJ1-5
v_gene: TRBV12-3/TRBV12-4
CDR3aa: ASSLASRDQPQH

len: 13
j_gene: TRBJ1-1
v_gene: TRBV5-4
CDR3aa: ASSSQGQGNTEAF

len: 15
j_gene: TRBJ2-3
v_gene: TRBV7-2
CDR3aa: ASGRGSGGTSTDTQY

len: 11
j_gene: TRBJ1-2
v_gene: TRBV11-2
CDR3aa: ASSLRVWGGYT

len: 16
j_gene: TRBJ2-2
v_gene: TRBV5-4
CDR3aa: ASSSPTSGTSNTGELF

len: 11
j_gene: TRBJ1-1
v_gene: TRBV7-6
CDR3aa: ASSLGENTEAF

len: 13
j_gene: TRBJ1-1
v_gene: TRBV11-3
CDR3aa: ATSNRQGVTGEAF

len: 13
j_gene: TRBJ1-6
v_gene: TRBV11-1
CDR3aa: ASSFRAEGYSPLH

len: 14
j_gene: TRBJ2-5
v_gene: TRBV11-3
CDR3aa: ASSFDRHLGSETQY

len: 12
j_gene: TRBJ1-2
v_gene: TRBV27
CDR3aa: ASSPGQLFYGYT

len: 10
j_gene: TRBJ2-3
v_gene: TRBV20-1
CDR3aa: SAGTSTDTQY